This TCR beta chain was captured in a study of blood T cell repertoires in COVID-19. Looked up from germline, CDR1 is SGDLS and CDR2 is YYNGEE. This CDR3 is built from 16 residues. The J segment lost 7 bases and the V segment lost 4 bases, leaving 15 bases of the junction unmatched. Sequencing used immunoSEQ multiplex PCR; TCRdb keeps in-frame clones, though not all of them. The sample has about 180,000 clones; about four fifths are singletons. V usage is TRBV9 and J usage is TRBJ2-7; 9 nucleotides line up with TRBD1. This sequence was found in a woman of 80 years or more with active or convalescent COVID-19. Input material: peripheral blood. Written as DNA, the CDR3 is TGTGCCAGCAGCTCATCGATGGGAGGACAGGGGAGAGAGCAGTACTTC. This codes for CASSSSMGGQGREQYF.